This TCR beta chain was recovered during a study of cytomegalovirus exposure and HLA in healthy donors. Findings and limits, study-wide: Sequencing artifact likely explains a cluster of highly shared sequence variants. Previous analysis showed most TCR beta V segments were productive about 87% or about 30% of the time. Reports indicate that TCR beta sequences accurately predicted the HLA-A and HLA-B alleles of most subjects. Rarity marked most TCR sequences, yet some public TCRs occurred in many donors.

In the PCR, 60 Vbeta and 13 Jbeta primers were used. Some clones are missing from TCRdb's copy, which holds only in-frame ones; the method was immunoSEQ multiplex PCR. The sample consists of 150,000 to 200,000 clones, roughly 80% of them appearing once. Per germline, CDR1 LNHDA and CDR2 SQIVND (reference sequence). The CDR3 extends over 13 amino acids. Trimming removed 5 bases from V and 6 bases from J, with 14 bases in between. In regard to this clone: Its target is not known.

Sequences were obtained from PBMCs. The chain is built from TRBV19 and TRBJ2-7, with D maybe TRBD1 (6 bases). The TCR comes from a woman between 50 and 59 years old in good health and CMV-seropositive. CDR3: CASSRKQGGEQYF. The DNA of the CDR3 is TGTGCCAGTAGTCGTAAACAGGGTGGCGAGCAGTACTTC.